The rows below give T cell receptor beta chains drawn from one sample of a study of cytomegalovirus exposure and HLA in healthy donors. The assay was immunoSEQ multiplex PCR, and TCRdb's table has in-frame clones only and misses some. The table has about 63,000 clones, approximately 71% seen once. Sequenced sample: PBMCs. The receptors derive from a man in his fifties in good health and CMV-seropositive. Each CDR3 is given with its conserved first and last residue. The D gene is left open where the match is weak. Size is stated for part of the rows, as once, few or many counts, or as a class when the clone is expanded.

J	size	D	V	CDR3	DNA
TRBJ2-3	NA	NA	TRBV6-5	CASTTVADTQYF	TGTGCCAGCACTACTGTCGCAGATACGCAGTATTTT
TRBJ2-1	NA	NA	TRBV30	CAWSRRLNNEQFF	TGTGCCTGGAGTAGGAGACTTAACAATGAGCAGTTCTTC
TRBJ2-7	NA	NA	TRBV5-4	CASSPQGGSYEQYF	TGTGCCAGCAGCCCACAGGGCGGTTCCTACGAGCAGTACTTC
TRBJ1-1	NA	TRBD1	TRBV27	CASSFARTGQPAEAFF	TGTGCCAGCAGCTTTGCACGGACAGGGCAACCGGCTGAAGCTTTCTTT
TRBJ1-2	NA	NA	TRBV5-4	CASSLSPRDGYTF	TGTGCCAGCAGCTTGAGTCCGAGGGATGGCTACACCTTC
TRBJ2-5	NA	TRBD1	TRBV11-2	CASSSGQGIGETQYF	TGTGCCAGCAGCTCGGGACAGGGGATCGGAGAGACCCAGTACTTC
TRBJ1-2	NA	NA	TRBV4-1	CASSLQQDLPSSGYTF	TGCGCCAGCAGCCTCCAACAGGACCTCCCATCCTCTGGCTACACCTTC
TRBJ1-5	NA	NA	TRBV18	CASSFDRNQPQHF	TGTGCCAGCTCATTCGACAGGAATCAGCCCCAGCATTTT
TRBJ1-4	NA	NA	TRBV7-9	CASSLVGAGKLFF	TGTGCCAGCAGCTTAGTGGGGGCAGGAAAACTGTTTTTT
TRBJ1-4	NA	NA	TRBV6-1	CASGRQTTNEKLFF	TGTGCCAGCGGAAGACAGACAACTAATGAAAAACTGTTTTTT
TRBJ2-5	NA	NA	TRBV19	CASRNLEAGGQETQYF	TGTGCCAGTAGAAACCTAGAGGCTGGAGGACAAGAGACCCAGTACTTC
TRBJ2-3	NA	TRBD2	TRBV11-1	CASSPRTSTSTDTQYF	TGTGCCAGCAGCCCCCGGACTAGTACCAGCACAGATACGCAGTATTTT
TRBJ2-7	NA	NA	TRBV27	CASSLFGGSYEQYF	TGTGCCAGCAGTTTATTTGGGGGGAGCTACGAGCAGTACTTC
TRBJ1-5	NA	NA	TRBV27	CASSFLESNQPQHF	TGTGCCAGCAGTTTCTTAGAGAGCAATCAGCCCCAGCATTTT
TRBJ1-2	NA	TRBD1	TRBV7-9	CASSYRDRGFPSNYGYTF	TGTGCCAGCAGCTATCGGGACAGGGGATTCCCTTCTAACTATGGCTACACCTTC
TRBJ2-6	NA	NA	TRBV7-2	CASSLGTALGTF	TGTGCCAGCAGCTTAGGAACAGCTCTGGGGACTTTC
TRBJ1-2	NA	TRBD1	TRBV28	CASGRGPGYTF	TGTGCCAGCGGAAGGGGGCCTGGCTACACCTTC
TRBJ1-5	once	TRBD1	TRBV18	CASRGQGANPGQPQHF	TGTGCCAGCCGGGGACAGGGGGCGAATCCTGGGCAGCCCCAGCATTTT
TRBJ2-5	NA	TRBD2	TRBV5-8	CASSLEGGRASETQYF	TGTGCCAGCAGCTTGGAGGGCGGGAGGGCCTCCGAGACCCAGTACTTC
TRBJ1-2	NA	NA	TRBV27	CASSLSRPGSMPGYTF	TGTGCCAGCAGTTTATCGAGGCCGGGGTCTATGCCTGGCTACACCTTC
TRBJ1-2	NA	TRBD1	TRBV5-1	CASSLTGATLGYGYTF	TGCGCCAGCAGCTTGACAGGGGCCACCCTAGGCTATGGCTACACCTTC
TRBJ1-1	NA	NA	TRBV14	CASSPSPPEAFF	TGTGCCAGCAGCCCCTCCCCCCCTGAAGCTTTCTTT
TRBJ2-7	once	TRBD2	TRBV27	CASSIGLAGAGPYEQYF	TGTGCCAGCAGCATTGGACTAGCGGGAGCAGGTCCCTACGAGCAGTACTTC
TRBJ1-1	few	NA	TRBV28	CASRSPAGGSPEAFF	TGTGCCAGCCGGTCACCGGCGGGGGGCAGTCCTGAAGCTTTCTTT
TRBJ1-2	NA	TRBD1	TRBV30	CAWSTQGMGGYTF	TGTGCCTGGAGCACACAGGGGATGGGTGGCTACACCTTC
TRBJ1-3	few	NA	TRBV6-5	CASRGAAGNTIYF	TGTGCCAGCAGGGGAGCGGCTGGAAACACCATATATTTT
TRBJ2-2	NA	NA	TRBV6-4	CASSDRDTGKLFF	TGTGCCAGCAGTGACAGGGACACCGGGAAGCTGTTTTTT
TRBJ2-1	NA	TRBD2	TRBV10-2	CASRGTSRHNEQFF	TGCGCCAGCAGGGGGACTAGCCGCCACAATGAGCAGTTCTTC
TRBJ1-1	NA	NA	TRBV18	CASSRVQAANGGQSEAFF	TGTGCCAGCTCACGAGTCCAGGCAGCTAACGGGGGGCAGTCTGAAGCTTTCTTT
TRBJ2-7	NA	TRBD1	TRBV4-1	CASSLGQGRNEQYF	TGCGCCAGCAGCCTAGGACAGGGTAGGAACGAGCAGTACTTC
TRBJ2-5	few	NA	TRBV9	CASSPTTSQETQYF	TGTGCCAGCAGCCCCACTACCTCCCAAGAGACCCAGTACTTC
TRBJ2-2	NA	NA	TRBV5-6	CASSLSPGSTGELFF	TGTGCCAGCAGCTTGTCACCGGGATCCACCGGGGAGCTGTTTTTT
TRBJ2-1	NA	TRBD2	TRBV4-1	CASSQVAPSGGWEQFF	TGCGCCAGCAGCCAAGTTGCGCCTAGCGGGGGCTGGGAGCAGTTCTTC
TRBJ1-1	NA	NA	TRBV9	CASSVDSGGGTEAFF	TGTGCCAGCAGCGTAGATTCTGGGGGCGGCACTGAAGCTTTCTTT
TRBJ2-3	NA	TRBD2	TRBV27	CASSLTSGGADTQYF	TGTGCCAGCAGTTTAACTAGCGGGGGGGCAGATACGCAGTATTTT
TRBJ2-1	NA	TRBD2	TRBV5-6	CASSLAASGTYNEQFF	TGTGCCAGCAGCTTGGCGGCTAGCGGGACCTACAATGAGCAGTTCTTC
TRBJ2-7	NA	NA	TRBV6-5	CASKQGGVSTYEQYF	TGTGCCAGCAAACAAGGGGGGGTTTCCACCTACGAGCAGTACTTC
TRBJ2-7	few	TRBD1	TRBV5-6	CASSFTGVGIYEQYF	TGTGCCAGCAGCTTCACAGGGGTAGGGATCTACGAGCAGTACTTC
TRBJ2-2	NA	NA	TRBV28	CASRVGGPGELFF	TGTGCCAGCAGAGTCGGCGGGCCCGGGGAGCTGTTTTTT
TRBJ2-7	NA	NA	TRBV27	CASSPRGTEGYEQYF	TGTGCCAGCAGTCCCCGCGGGACAGAGGGCTACGAGCAGTACTTC
TRBJ1-2	few	NA	TRBV6-1	CASSEATQPNYGYTF	TGTGCCAGCAGTGAAGCGACTCAACCTAACTATGGCTACACCTTC
TRBJ1-1	few	NA	TRBV28	CAIRELNTEAFF	TGTGCCATTCGTGAGCTGAACACTGAAGCTTTCTTT
TRBJ2-3	once	TRBD2	TRBV7-3	CASSQPLAGVEDTQYF	TGTGCCAGCAGCCAACCCCTAGCGGGAGTCGAAGATACGCAGTATTTT
TRBJ2-7	NA	TRBD1	TRBV9	CASSVDSQGAGEQYF	TGTGCCAGCAGCGTAGACAGCCAGGGGGCTGGGGAGCAGTACTTC
TRBJ2-1	few	NA	TRBV6-1	CASSESPRSSEQFF	TGTGCCAGCAGTGAATCCCCTAGGAGCTCTGAGCAGTTCTTC
TRBJ1-3	NA	TRBD1	TRBV5-4	CASSAPGTASSTIYF	TGTGCCAGCAGCGCCCCCGGGACAGCCTCTAGCACCATATATTTT
TRBJ2-7	once	NA	TRBV18	CASSGGVRHYEQYF	TGTGCCAGCTCAGGAGGGGTCCGCCACTACGAGCAGTACTTC
TRBJ1-3	NA	NA	TRBV5-8	CASSLAGTGNTIYF	TGTGCCAGCAGCTTGGCGGGGACTGGAAACACCATATATTTT
TRBJ1-5	NA	NA	TRBV28	CASSLRWQGGQPQHF	TGTGCCAGCAGTTTAAGGTGGCAGGGTGGGCAGCCCCAGCATTTT
TRBJ2-1	NA	TRBD1	TRBV6-1	CASSEGQGSYNEQFF	TGTGCCAGCAGTGAAGGACAGGGCTCCTACAATGAGCAGTTCTTC
TRBJ1-1	NA	TRBD1	TRBV28	CASSSGQGASEAFF	TGTGCCAGCAGCTCGGGCCAGGGGGCGTCTGAAGCTTTCTTT
TRBJ2-7	NA	TRBD1	TRBV7-9	CASSSTTGGVYEQYF	TGTGCCAGCAGCTCCACGACAGGGGGTGTCTACGAGCAGTACTTC